A selection of T cell receptor beta chains follows, all from one sample in a study of blood T cell repertoires in COVID-19. Profiling relied on immunoSEQ multiplex PCR, and the TCRdb table lists in-frame clones only, not all of them. The data contain about 310,000 clones, roughly 90% of them singletons. Input material: PBMCs or T cells enriched from blood (not recorded which). The receptor source for this set is a young woman who had recovered from COVID-19. The CDR3 runs from the conserved cysteine through the conserved F or W. Fields, in order: J gene, V gene, clone size, D gene, CDR3 length, CDR3 DNA, CDR3 protein. The D gene is left open where the match is weak. Only part of the rows carry a size: once, few, many, or a class if the clone is expanded.

j_call: TRBJ1-6; v_call: TRBV27; clone_size: NA; d_call: TRBD1; cdr3_length: 14; cdr3_nt: TGTGCCAGCAGTATCACACAGGGGTATTCACCCCTCCACTTT; cdr3_aa: CASSITQGYSPLHF
j_call: TRBJ2-7; v_call: TRBV15; clone_size: NA; d_call: NA; cdr3_length: 15; cdr3_nt: TGTGCCACCGCCGCGGGCAGGGGTATTGGTCACGAGCAGTACTTC; cdr3_aa: CATAAGRGIGHEQYF
j_call: TRBJ1-1; v_call: TRBV6-5; clone_size: NA; d_call: NA; cdr3_length: 13; cdr3_nt: TGTGCCAGCAGTTATAACTCTAACACTGAAGCTTTCTTT; cdr3_aa: CASSYNSNTEAFF
j_call: TRBJ2-3; v_call: TRBV5-4; clone_size: NA; d_call: TRBD2; cdr3_length: 16; cdr3_nt: TGTGCCAGCAGCTCGATGACTAGCCCCAGGGCAGATACGCAGTATTTT; cdr3_aa: CASSSMTSPRADTQYF
j_call: TRBJ2-5; v_call: TRBV7-9; clone_size: few; d_call: NA; cdr3_length: 14; cdr3_nt: TGTGCCAGCAGCTTCCGGGGGGCCGCAGAGACCCAGTACTTC; cdr3_aa: CASSFRGAAETQYF
j_call: TRBJ2-1; v_call: TRBV11-1; clone_size: NA; d_call: NA; cdr3_length: 15; cdr3_nt: TGTGCCAGCAGCTCACAGACAAGCTCCTACAATGAGCAGTTCTTC; cdr3_aa: CASSSQTSSYNEQFF
j_call: TRBJ2-3; v_call: TRBV5-1; clone_size: NA; d_call: NA; cdr3_length: 16; cdr3_nt: TGCGCCAGCAGCCCCCGTTCGGGGAGGAGCACAGATACGCAGTATTTT; cdr3_aa: CASSPRSGRSTDTQYF
j_call: TRBJ1-6; v_call: TRBV2; clone_size: NA; d_call: NA; cdr3_length: 15; cdr3_nt: TGTGCCAGCAGTGAACAGGGAGGGGGTAATTCACCCCTCCACTTT; cdr3_aa: CASSEQGGGNSPLHF
j_call: TRBJ1-4; v_call: TRBV9; clone_size: NA; d_call: TRBD1; cdr3_length: 16; cdr3_nt: TGTGCCAGCAGCGCTCGGCGGACAGGGGCATATGAAAAACTGTTTTTT; cdr3_aa: CASSARRTGAYEKLFF
j_call: TRBJ2-3; v_call: TRBV6-4; clone_size: NA; d_call: TRBD1; cdr3_length: 13; cdr3_nt: TGTGCCAGCAGTGACTCGGGGGACAGGGGGAGAGTTTTT; cdr3_aa: CASSDSGDRGRVF
j_call: TRBJ1-2; v_call: TRBV19; clone_size: NA; d_call: NA; cdr3_length: 16; cdr3_nt: TGTGCCAGTATTGGACAGCTAAACCACCAACAGTATGGCTACACCTTC; cdr3_aa: CASIGQLNHQQYGYTF
j_call: TRBJ2-7; v_call: TRBV11-2; clone_size: NA; d_call: NA; cdr3_length: 15; cdr3_nt: TGTGCCAGCAGCGATCACATAGCGACGTCCTACGAGCAGTACTTC; cdr3_aa: CASSDHIATSYEQYF
j_call: TRBJ2-7; v_call: TRBV19; clone_size: NA; d_call: TRBD1; cdr3_length: 12; cdr3_nt: TGTGCCACCCGGGACAGCCACTACGAGCAGTACTTC; cdr3_aa: CATRDSHYEQYF
j_call: TRBJ2-3; v_call: TRBV14; clone_size: NA; d_call: TRBD1; cdr3_length: 17; cdr3_nt: TGTGCCAGCAGCCATCCCAGAGGCAGGGGGAGCACAGATACGCAGTATTTT; cdr3_aa: CASSHPRGRGSTDTQYF
j_call: TRBJ2-5; v_call: TRBV7-3; clone_size: NA; d_call: NA; cdr3_length: 14; cdr3_nt: TGTGCCAGCAGCTTAACTGGGGGGACGGAGACCCAGTACTTC; cdr3_aa: CASSLTGGTETQYF
j_call: TRBJ2-4; v_call: TRBV7-3; clone_size: NA; d_call: TRBD2; cdr3_length: 19; cdr3_nt: TGTGCCAGCAGCTTAATCGTCCTAGCGGGAGGCGGTTGGGGTGCCATTCAGTACTTC; cdr3_aa: CASSLIVLAGGGWGAIQYF
j_call: TRBJ2-7; v_call: TRBV7-9; clone_size: NA; d_call: TRBD1; cdr3_length: 15; cdr3_nt: TGTGCCAGCAGCTGGGACAGGGTTCTTCGGCACGAGCAGTACTTC; cdr3_aa: CASSWDRVLRHEQYF
j_call: TRBJ1-4; v_call: TRBV28; clone_size: NA; d_call: NA; cdr3_length: 15; cdr3_nt: TGTGCCAGCAGTTCCAGGGGCGAGGCTAATGAAAAACTGTTTTTT; cdr3_aa: CASSSRGEANEKLFF
j_call: TRBJ2-3; v_call: TRBV2; clone_size: NA; d_call: TRBD2; cdr3_length: 16; cdr3_nt: TGTGCCAGCAGTGATGACGCGGGGGGAGGGCCAGATACGCAGTATTTT; cdr3_aa: CASSDDAGGGPDTQYF
j_call: TRBJ1-2; v_call: TRBV28; clone_size: NA; d_call: NA; cdr3_length: 13; cdr3_nt: TGTGCCAGCAGACCACAGGCCTTCTATGGCTACACCTTC; cdr3_aa: CASRPQAFYGYTF
j_call: TRBJ2-2; v_call: TRBV7-2; clone_size: NA; d_call: NA; cdr3_length: 16; cdr3_nt: TGTGCCAGCAGCCCCTATGATAGCGGATCGCCCGGGGAGCTGTTTTTT; cdr3_aa: CASSPYDSGSPGELFF